These 26 T cell receptor beta chains were sequenced from one sample in a study of spatial heterogeneity in lung cancer. Time point meaning: sample taken at primary tumor resection. Whole RNA was taken from tumor, nontumor lung or frozen PBMC; it was then sequenced unsorted. TCRdb ran MiXCR on the 5' RACE reads and lists one entry per CDR3 protein. The sample contains about 45,000 distinct CDR3 sequences, about 12% of which appear only once. The specimen was PBMCs, collected at surgery. The receptors stem from a female donor with early-stage non-small cell lung cancer.

At least ten counts were recorded for this clonotype. This sequence joins TRBV12-3 or TRBV12-4 and TRBJ2-2; D remains ambiguous. The CDR3 is 14 residues long. V was shortened by 5 bases and J by 0 bases, with 7 bases between the two germline ends. In DNA, the CDR3 is TGTGCCAGCAGTCTCGACACGAACACCGGGGAGCTGTTTTTT. Residues: CASSLDTNTGELFF.

The rearrangement uses TRBV3-1 and TRBJ2-2; perhaps TRBD1 as D (5 bases). The CDR3 consists of 13 residues. The V end was cut by 2 bases, the J end by 8 bases, with 9 bases between. CDR1 and CDR2 from the germline V gene are LGHDT and YNNKEL (reference sequence). CDR3 in DNA: TGTGCCAGCAGCCAACAGGGTCCGGGGGAGCTGTTTTTT. The encoded protein is CASSQQGPGELFF.

V and J are TRBV19 and TRBJ1-5; perhaps TRBD1 as D (5 bases). The CDR3 sequence is 13 residues long. The germline V gene has CDR1 LNHDA and CDR2 SQIVND (reference sequence). The V end lost 7 bases, the J end lost 6 bases, and 13 bases lay between the germline ends. The CDR3 nucleotides read TGTGCCAGTACCTTGACGGGGGGTCAGCCCCAGCATTTT. This sequence encodes CASTLTGGQPQHF.

V usage is TRBV24-1 and J usage is TRBJ2-5, with 8 bases aligning to TRBD1. The CDR3 sequence is 14 residues long. J lost 4 bases, V lost 3 bases, and 3 bases had no gene match. CDR1 KGHDR and CDR2 SFDVKD come from the germline V gene. CDR3 bases: TGTGCCACCAGTGATCAGACAGGGGTAGAGACCCAGTACTTC. Its protein is CATSDQTGVETQYF.

In this sample, this clonotype turned up a few times. CDR3 protein: CASSLLSSYNEQFF. For the CDR3, the DNA is TGTGCCAGCAGCTTATTAAGCTCCTACAATGAGCAGTTCTTC. This chain links TRBV7-2 with TRBJ2-1; D unresolved. The germline V gene has CDR1 SGHTA and CDR2 FQGNSA. The CDR3 is 14 amino acids. V was shortened by 2 bases and J by 0 bases, with 5 bases between the two germline ends.

With respect to this clonotype: A much larger clone sits a single nucleotide away, making a read error possible. The chain recombines TRBV7-9 with TRBJ1-5; D is possibly TRBD1 (6 bases). CDR1 is SEHNR and CDR2 is FQNEAQ in the germline V gene (reference sequence). This CDR3 is 14 amino acids long. DNA of the CDR3: TGTGCCAGCAGCGAGGGGGGCCGCAATCAGCCCCAGAATTTT. Translated, it gives CASSEGGRNQPQNF.

This sequence joins TRBV5-4 and TRBJ1-2; D is perhaps TRBD1 (6 bases). Deletions cut 1 base from V and 7 bases from J, with 20 bases between. Germline lookup yields CDR1 SGHNT and CDR2 YYREEE (reference sequence). This CDR3 is 16 amino acids long. In DNA form, the CDR3 reads TGTGCCAGCAGCTTGTTCTCCGACAGGCTAGGTTTTGGCTACACCTTC. Its protein is CASSLFSDRLGFGYTF.

The rearrangement joins TRBV5-1 to TRBJ2-3, with TRBD1 identical over 7 bases. The V segment lost 4 bases and the J segment 0 bases; nucleotides outside the gene matches: 5. The CDR3 runs to 15 residues. Germline V lookup: CDR1 SGHRS, CDR2 YFSETQ. This chain's CDR3 is CASSAGQDSTDTQYF. As DNA, the CDR3 is TGCGCCAGCAGCGCTGGACAGGATAGCACAGATACGCAGTATTTT.

There are a few counts of this clonotype. A read error may account for a junction end that differs from germline. V usage is TRBV20-1 and J usage is TRBJ1-4; the D is unclear. Per the germline V gene, CDR1 is DFQATT and CDR2 is SNEGSKA (reference sequence). This CDR3 region has 14 residues. CDR3: CSAGDTGWGEKLFF. The CDR3 region has the DNA TGCAGTGCTGGAGACACCGGTTGGGGTGAAAAACTGTTTTTT.

The chain carries TRBV9 and TRBJ1-1, with D possibly being TRBD1 (5 bases). The germline gives CDR1 SGDLS, CDR2 YYNGEE. Trimming cost V 4 bases and J 10 bases, with 17 bases left between them. CDR3 length equals 13 residues. The CDR3 DNA follows: TGTGCCAGCAGCCCCCGAACGGGACCAGCAGCTTTCTTT. Residues: CASSPRTGPAAFF. Using reference TRBV9 and TRBJ1-1 for the parts outside the CDR3, the full variable domain is DSGVTQTPKHLITATGQRVTLRCSPRSGDLSVYWYQQSLDQGLQFLIQYYNGEERAKGNILERFSAQQFPDLHSELNLSSLELGDSALYFCASSPRTGPAAFFGQGTRLTVV.

The J gene is TRBJ2-7, the V gene TRBV29-1; 8 bases align to TRBD1. Germline V gives CDR1 SQVTM, CDR2 ANQGSEA. CDR3 length: 12 amino acids. V shed 7 bases, J shed 5 bases, and the junction held 7 bases outside the gene matches. The CDR3 loop reads CSGRTGSNEQYF. CDR3 nucleotide sequence: TGCAGCGGCCGGACAGGGAGCAACGAGCAGTACTTC.

This clonotype came up a few times. This rearrangement joins TRBV7-2 to TRBJ2-3; no clear D. Trimming cost V 2 bases and J 0 bases, with 6 bases left between them. The germline V gene has CDR1 SGHTA and CDR2 FQGNSA. There are 14 residues in the CDR3. The CDR3 region has the DNA TGTGCCAGCAGCTTAAGGCAGAGCACAGATACGCAGTATTTT. Protein: CASSLRQSTDTQYF.

The rearrangement uses TRBV7-9 and TRBJ1-4; TRBD1 matches at 8 bases. The germline CDR1 and CDR2 sequences are SEHNR and FQNEAQ (reference sequence). The ends lost 5 bases at V and 10 bases at J; junction bases unmatched: 15. There are 16 residues in the CDR3. CDR3 coding DNA: TGTGCCAGCAGCATAGACTCATTGGGCAGGGGGCTAAAACTGTTTTTT. Protein product: CASSIDSLGRGLKLFF.

This clonotype has more than one count but fewer than ten. The V gene is TRBV19, the J gene TRBJ1-2; D perhaps matches TRBD1 (6 bases). V was cut by 8 bases and J by 4 bases, with 14 bases left in between. The CDR3 has 13 amino acids. The germline V gene encodes CDR1 LNHDA and CDR2 SQIVND (reference sequence). The CDR3 region has the DNA TGTGCCAGTGTCGGGGGCGGCACCTATGGCTACACCTTC. Translating gives CASVGGGTYGYTF.

This sequence joins TRBV27 and TRBJ2-1; D is unresolved. The CDR3 has 11 residues. V was clipped by 10 bases and J by 10 bases, with 14 bases between them. Germline CDR1 and CDR2: MNHEY and SMNVEV (reference sequence). CDR3 amino acids: CANNSRTEQFF. The CDR3 bases are TGTGCCAACAATTCGCGGACGGAGCAGTTCTTC.

This clonotype was counted a few times. J is TRBJ2-2 and V is TRBV6-1, with 14 bases matching TRBD2. The CDR3 length is 17 residues. Germline trimming cut 6 bases from V and 5 bases from J; bases unmatched to any gene: 8. The germline V gene encodes CDR1 MNHNS and CDR2 SASEGT. The CDR3 loop reads CASRPTSGGASTGELFF. The CDR3 DNA reads as TGTGCCAGCAGACCGACTAGCGGGGGGGCGAGTACCGGGGAGCTGTTTTTT.

This chain's CDR3 is CSVHPTGPGSYEQYF. The CDR3 DNA reads as TGCAGTGTTCACCCTACAGGGCCCGGCTCCTACGAGCAGTACTTC. The chain has TRBV20-1 and TRBJ2-7, with D perhaps matching TRBD1 (6 bases). CDR1 is DFQATT and CDR2 is SNEGSKA in the germline V gene (reference sequence). The CDR3 runs to 15 residues. V was pared by 7 bases and J by 0 bases, with 19 bases between.

The rearrangement joins TRBV12-3 or TRBV12-4 to TRBJ2-3; no reliable D call. The CDR3 is 11 amino acids. V was pared by 8 bases and J by 5 bases, with 8 bases between. This CDR3 reads CASRWEDTQYF. CDR3 bases: TGTGCCAGCCGTTGGGAAGATACGCAGTATTTT.

This clonotype was seen ten or more times. A junction end diverges from the germline sequence, so it may reflect a read error. The chain links TRBV20-1 to TRBJ1-4; TRBD1 is a possible D gene (6 bases). The CDR3 loop spans 15 amino acids. The germline V gene has CDR1 DFQATT and CDR2 SNEGSKA (reference sequence). Here the CDR3 reads CSATKTGTTNEKLFF. In DNA form, the CDR3 reads TGCAGTGCAACCAAAACCGGGACAACAAATGAAAAACTGTTTTTT.

At least ten counts were recorded for this clonotype. This chain connects TRBV7-8 to TRBJ2-2; possibly TRBD1 for D (6 bases). Germline V gene sequence: CDR1 SGHVS, CDR2 FQNEAQ. Trimming cost V 5 bases and J 1 base, with 8 bases left between them. CDR3 length equals 14 residues. The CDR3 nucleotides are TGTGCCAGCAGCCTGACAGGGAACACCGGGGAGCTGTTTTTT. Its protein is CASSLTGNTGELFF.

This clonotype appeared a few times. The chain recombines TRBV18 with TRBJ2-2; no clear D gene. V lost 0 bases and J 4 bases, leaving 6 bases between the germline ends. The CDR3 consists of 14 residues. The germline V gene encodes CDR1 KGHSH and CDR2 LQKENI. The CDR3 region is CASSPPSLTGELFF. The DNA of the CDR3 is TGTGCCAGCTCACCACCGAGCCTCACCGGGGAGCTGTTTTTT.

This chain joins TRBV7-2 and TRBJ2-2, with D possibly called TRBD1 or TRBD2 (5 bases each). The CDR3 is 18 residues long. Germline V gives CDR1 SGHTA, CDR2 FQGNSA. V was trimmed by 1 base and J by 5 bases, leaving 20 bases between them. CDR3 sequence (DNA): TGTGCCAGCAGCTTAGACTCTGGGCAGGGTGGGAGAACCGGGGAGCTGTTTTTT. Protein: CASSLDSGQGGRTGELFF.

This clonotype was detected only a few times. The chain has TRBV18 and TRBJ2-1, with TRBD2 matching 9 bases. The CDR3 is 17 residues long. CDR1 and CDR2 (germline): KGHSH, LQKENI. With V trimmed by 0 bases and J by 13 bases, 16 bases remained unmatched. CDR3 amino acids: CASSPPVLVSGGPTQFF. Written as DNA, the CDR3 is TGTGCCAGCTCACCACCGGTCTTGGTTAGCGGGGGACCGACTCAGTTCTTC.

Worth noting for this clonotype: This may be a read error: a much more frequent sequence differs by one nucleotide. The chain joins TRBV10-3 to TRBJ1-5; TRBD1 matches 8 bases. The germline CDR1 and CDR2 sequences are ENHRY and SYGVKD. The CDR3 loop spans 13 amino acids. The CDR3 sequence is CVVGQGRGQPQHF. The CDR3 DNA sequence: TGTGTCGTCGGACAGGGTCGGGGTCAGCCCCAGCATTTT.

This clonotype was counted only a few times. The V call is TRBV7-8, the J call TRBJ1-1; D perhaps matches TRBD1 (5 bases). CDR1 SGHVS and CDR2 FQNEAQ come from the germline V gene. This CDR3 spans 16 amino acids. V was trimmed by 0 bases and J by 0 bases, leaving 11 bases between them. CDR3 coding DNA: TGTGCCAGCAGCTTAGCAGGGGCGGGTTTGAACACTGAAGCTTTCTTT. Protein: CASSLAGAGLNTEAFF.

The DNA of the CDR3 is TGTGCCAGCCGGGACAGGGTTTACGAGCAGTACTTC. Translation: CASRDRVYEQYF. This sequence joins TRBV28 and TRBJ2-7; 9 bases map to TRBD1. The germline gives CDR1 MDHEN, CDR2 SYDVKM. With 8 bases clipped from V and 4 bases from J, the junction kept 3 bases outside the gene matches. The CDR3 extends over 12 amino acids.